Presented here are 30 T cell receptor beta chains from one specimen sequenced in a study of blood T cell repertoires in COVID-19. Some clones are missing from TCRdb's copy, which holds only in-frame ones; the method was immunoSEQ multiplex PCR. The sample has just under 50,000 clones, around nine tenths seen once. The specimen sequenced was peripheral blood. All receptors come from a human donor in a cohort sampled during active COVID-19.

The chain carries TRBV10-3 and TRBJ2-7; D gene unclear. The germline V gene has CDR1 ENHRY and CDR2 SYGVKD. The CDR3 contains 15 residues. Trimming removed 0 bases at V and 3 bases at J, with 12 bases between. CDR3 DNA: TGTGCCATCAGTGAGTCAGAGGTTAGTGGCTACGAGCAGTACTTC. This gives the protein CAISESEVSGYEQYF.

This chain's CDR3 is CASSTSGHEQYV. The DNA of the CDR3 is TGTGCCAGCAGCACTAGCGGCCACGAGCAGTACGTC. The chain combines TRBV7-9 with TRBJ2-7; 8 nucleotides align to TRBD2. The ends lost 5 bases at V and 5 bases at J; junction bases unmatched: 2. Germline V lookup: CDR1 SEHNR, CDR2 FQNEAQ (reference sequence). The CDR3 length is 12 residues.

V usage is TRBV28 and J usage is TRBJ1-5, with TRBD1 as a possible D gene (6 bases). The CDR3 is 15 amino acids. Germline assignment: CDR1 MDHEN and CDR2 SYDVKM. Trimming removed 7 bases at V and 3 bases at J, with 16 bases between. The CDR3 nucleotides are TGTGCCAGCAAACAACAGGGTTTGTTCAATCAGCCCCAGCATTTT. It translates to CASKQQGLFNQPQHF.

The chain joins TRBV30 to TRBJ1-4, with TRBD1 as a possible D gene (5 bases). Germline loops: CDR1 GTSNPN, CDR2 SVGIG (reference sequence). The CDR3 extends over 15 amino acids. V was pared by 2 bases and J by 2 bases, with 12 bases between. The CDR3 DNA sequence: TGTGCCTGGAGTCCCTACGGGGGTACTAATGAAAAACTGTTTTTT. This translates into CAWSPYGGTNEKLFF.

V gene TRBV3-1 (or the pseudogene TRBV3-2) combines with J gene TRBJ2-3; D remains ambiguous. CDR3 size: 11 residues. CDR1 and CDR2 (germline): LGHDT, YNNKEL (reference sequence). Between the trimmed V and J ends, which lost 2 bases and 6 bases, there was a span of 3 bases. CDR3 protein: CASSQSDTQYF. In DNA form, the CDR3 reads TGTGCCAGCAGCCAATCGGATACGCAGTATTTT.

This clone was seen only once. V is TRBV6-5 and J is TRBJ2-2; possibly TRBD2 for D (5 bases). The length of the CDR3 is 12 residues. V lost 6 bases and J lost 7, with 9 bases in between. CDR1 and CDR2 (germline): MNHEY, SVGAGI. For the CDR3, the DNA is TGTGCCAGCAGAGCCGGGGTCGGGGAGCTGTTTTTT. Protein sequence: CASRAGVGELFF.

The chain recombines TRBV5-1 with TRBJ2-5, with a weak D call TRBD2 (6 bases). Germline V gene lookup returns CDR1 SGHRS and CDR2 YFSETQ. CDR3 size: 16 residues. Between the trimmed V and J ends, which lost 1 base and 2 bases, there was a span of 15 bases. The CDR3, as DNA: TGCGCCAGCAGCTTGTGGAGGGTAGTTGGACAAGAGACCCAGTACTTC. It translates to CASSLWRVVGQETQYF.

The chain is built from TRBV4-1 and TRBJ2-3, with 10 nucleotides matching TRBD2. Germline assignment: CDR1 MGHRA and CDR2 YSYEKL. This CDR3 is 14 amino acids long. V dropped 2 bases and J dropped 6; count of bases not matched to a gene: 2. The CDR3: CASSQTGLADTQYF. The DNA for the CDR3 is TGCGCCAGCAGCCAAACGGGACTAGCGGATACGCAGTATTTT.

This clone was detected only once. The J gene is TRBJ1-1, the V gene TRBV5-1; D possibly corresponds to TRBD1 (5 bases). This CDR3 region has 13 residues. Trimming cost V 6 bases and J 1 base, with 10 bases left between them. CDR1 SGHRS and CDR2 YFSETQ come from the germline V gene. CDR3 in DNA: TGCGCCAGCAAGCGGGGGGAGAACACTGAAGCTTTCTTT. Its protein is CASKRGENTEAFF.

The CDR3 is CASRGQGAELTEAFF. The CDR3 DNA reads as TGTGCCAGCAGGGGACAGGGGGCTGAGTTGACTGAAGCTTTCTTT. V gene TRBV2 combines with J gene TRBJ1-1; 12 bases align to TRBD1. Germline V gene lookup returns CDR1 SNHLY and CDR2 FYNNEI. The CDR3 consists of 15 residues. Unmatched junction bases numbered 7, after V lost 6 bases and J lost 5 bases.

This clone has a single count. The V gene is TRBV30, the J gene TRBJ2-7; 8 bases map to TRBD2. V trimming: 2 bases; J trimming: 1 base; junction bases outside the gene matches: 13. This CDR3 comprises 17 residues. Germline CDR1 reads GTSNPN; CDR2 reads SVGIG (reference sequence). CDR3 sequence reads: CAWSTKLQRERSYEQYV. CDR3 coding DNA: TGTGCCTGGAGTACGAAACTACAGCGGGAGAGGTCCTACGAGCAGTACGTC.

This sequence joins TRBV2 and TRBJ1-2; tentatively, D is TRBD1 (6 bases). V dropped 6 bases and J dropped 0 bases, with 11 bases sitting between them. CDR3 length: 14 residues. Germline-derived CDR1 and CDR2 are SNHLY and FYNNEI. The CDR3: CASRGQTSNYGYTF. CDR3 in DNA: TGTGCCAGCAGAGGACAGACCTCTAACTATGGCTACACCTTC.

The rearrangement uses TRBV27 and TRBJ1-2; TRBD1 aligns across 11 bases. Losses at the gene ends were 5 bases for V and 8 bases for J; bases not matched to a gene: 10. There are 15 residues in the CDR3. CDR1 and CDR2 (germline): MNHEY, SMNVEV (reference sequence). DNA of the CDR3: TGTGCCAGCAGTCCCAGGACAGGGGGCGCGGGCGGCTACACCTTC. The encoded protein is CASSPRTGGAGGYTF.

The chain employs TRBV5-6 and TRBJ2-1; 10 bases line up with TRBD2. Losses at the gene ends were 2 bases for V and 9 bases for J; bases not matched to a gene: 8. CDR1 SGHDT and CDR2 YYEEEE come from the germline V gene. The CDR3 is 15 amino acids. DNA for the CDR3: TGTGCCAGCAGCTTAGGTAGCGGGAGGTGGGTTGAGCAGTTCTTC. Protein product: CASSLGSGRWVEQFF.

This sequence joins TRBV7-9 and TRBJ2-1, with D possibly TRBD2 on 5 matching bases. The V end was cut by 6 bases, the J end by 4 bases, with 19 bases between. The CDR3 is 16 amino acids. The germline CDR1 and CDR2 sequences are SEHNR and FQNEAQ (reference sequence). CDR3 amino acids: CASSYLGLPEYNEQFF. The CDR3 DNA sequence: TGTGCCAGCAGTTATCTAGGACTTCCTGAGTACAATGAGCAGTTCTTC.

The chain recombines TRBV9 with TRBJ1-1; D might be TRBD1 (6 bases). Between the trimmed V and J ends, which lost 4 bases and 10 bases, there was a span of 20 bases. The CDR3 is 14 residues long. In germline, CDR1 is SGDLS, CDR2 YYNGEE. The CDR3 sequence is CASSPRGGAGRAFF. DNA for the CDR3: TGTGCCAGCAGCCCGCGAGGGGGGGCGGGTAGAGCTTTCTTT.

The chain uses TRBV11-3 and TRBJ2-1; 11 nucleotides line up with TRBD2. The germline CDR1 and CDR2 sequences are SGHNT and YENEEA. The CDR3 loop spans 16 amino acids. With 7 bases clipped from V and 6 bases from J, the junction kept 11 bases outside the gene matches. CDR3 residues: CASNLATSGAFNEQFF. The CDR3 nucleotides are TGTGCCAGCAACCTGGCGACTAGCGGGGCCTTCAATGAGCAGTTCTTC. Using reference TRBV11-3 and TRBJ2-1 for the parts outside the CDR3, the full variable domain is EAGVVQSPRYKIIEKKQPVAFWCNPISGHNTLYWYLQNLGQGPELLIRYENEEAVDDSQLPKDRFSAERLKGVDSTLKIQPAELGDSAVYLCASNLATSGAFNEQFFGPGTRLTVL.

This clone occurred a few times. J is TRBJ2-7 and V is TRBV11-2, with D perhaps matching TRBD1 (6 bases). In germline, CDR1 is SGHAT, CDR2 FQNNGV. Between the trimmed V and J ends, which lost 5 bases and 0 bases, there was a span of 14 bases. The CDR3 spans 15 residues. The CDR3, as DNA: TGTGCCAGCAGCACTCGGGACACGAGCTCCTACGAGCAGTACTTC. Encoded protein: CASSTRDTSSYEQYF.

The chain is built from TRBV27 and TRBJ2-7; 14 bases line up with TRBD2. The CDR3 is 19 amino acids. V lost 2 bases, J lost 2 bases, and 11 bases stayed unmatched. Germline V gene data show CDR1 as MNHEY and CDR2 as SMNVEV (reference sequence). CDR3 loop: CASSLRGTSGSGVPYEQYV. CDR3 coding DNA: TGTGCCAGCAGTTTAAGGGGGACTAGCGGGAGTGGAGTCCCCTACGAGCAGTACGTC.

The chain recombines TRBV4-1 with TRBJ2-5; 7 positions match TRBD2. The CDR3 is made up of 15 amino acids. With 2 bases clipped from V and 7 bases from J, the junction kept 10 bases outside the gene matches. Germline values: CDR1 MGHRA, CDR2 YSYEKL. The CDR3 loop reads CASSQNSREVGTQYF. The CDR3 DNA reads as TGCGCCAGCAGCCAAAATTCCCGGGAGGTCGGGACCCAGTACTTC.

The sample holds one count of this clone. The chain links TRBV3-1 (or the pseudogene TRBV3-2) to TRBJ1-1, with D possibly matching TRBD1 (5 bases). CDR3 size: 14 residues. Deletions cut 4 bases from V and 1 base from J, with 10 bases between. The germline CDR1 and CDR2 sequences are LGHDT and YNNKEL (reference sequence). Here the CDR3 DNA reads TGTGCCAGCAGCCGGGGACTTCAGAACACTGAAGCTTTCTTT. It translates to CASSRGLQNTEAFF.

The chain recombines TRBV18 with TRBJ2-1; TRBD2 aligns across 10 bases. This CDR3 region has 14 residues. Trimming removed 6 bases from V and 8 bases from J; junction bases left unmatched: 7. Germline V gene data show CDR1 as KGHSH and CDR2 as LQKENI. This chain's CDR3 is CASSYQREGDEQFF. The CDR3 DNA is TGTGCCAGCTCTTACCAGCGGGAGGGCGATGAGCAGTTCTTC.

V usage is TRBV6-5 and J usage is TRBJ2-5; TRBD2 might be the D (5 bases). The ends were cut back, 5 bases at V and 1 base at J, with 11 bases in the middle. The CDR3 sequence is 14 residues long. The germline CDR1 and CDR2 sequences are MNHEY and SVGAGI. The CDR3 DNA is TGTGCCAGCAGTCTAGAGGGCTTCCAAGAGACCCAGTACTTC. This gives the protein CASSLEGFQETQYF.

J is TRBJ2-1 and V is TRBV30; 8 positions match TRBD2. This CDR3 comprises 15 residues. CDR1 is GTSNPN and CDR2 is SVGIG in the germline V gene (reference sequence). V trimming: 0 bases; J trimming: 8 bases; junction bases outside the gene matches: 9. The DNA of the CDR3 is TGTGCCTGGAGTGTAAAAGCGGGAGAGGTCTATGAGCAGTTCTTC. It is translated as CAWSVKAGEVYEQFF.

This clone was seen once. This chain links TRBV18 with TRBJ2-7; 9 bases map to TRBD1. The CDR3 is made up of 14 amino acids. Germline CDR1 reads KGHSH; CDR2 reads LQKENI. V shed 6 bases and J 2 bases; nucleotides not matched to a gene: 5. This chain's CDR3 is CASSAGQGTYEQYV. The CDR3 coding sequence is TGTGCCAGCTCCGCGGGACAGGGTACCTACGAGCAGTACGTC.

This clone was seen a single time. The chain uses TRBV10-2 and TRBJ1-2, with TRBD1 identical over 7 bases. Trimming removed 2 bases from V and 7 bases from J; junction bases left unmatched: 4. This CDR3 comprises 13 residues. Germline values: CDR1 WSHSY, CDR2 SAAADI. CDR3 amino acids: CASSEMRQGGYTF. The CDR3 DNA reads TGCGCCAGCAGTGAGATGAGACAGGGTGGCTACACCTTC.

The rearrangement uses TRBV10-3 and TRBJ1-1; weak D call: TRBD1 (5 bases). Looked up from germline, CDR1 is ENHRY and CDR2 is SYGVKD. V dropped 3 bases and J dropped 1 base, with 12 bases sitting between them. The CDR3 is made up of 15 amino acids. The CDR3 region is CAISDPGGANTEAFF. CDR3 nucleotide sequence: TGTGCCATCAGTGACCCCGGGGGTGCGAACACTGAAGCTTTCTTT.

The chain joins TRBV24-1 to TRBJ2-3, with D possibly being TRBD1 (6 bases). V lost 5 bases, J lost 2 bases, and 13 bases lay in between. Germline assignment: CDR1 KGHDR and CDR2 SFDVKD. The CDR3 sequence is 15 residues long. Here the CDR3 DNA reads TGTGCCACCAGTGGCCCCTCAGGGGCCACAGATACGCAGTATTTT. Translation gives CATSGPSGATDTQYF.

This chain uses TRBV5-1 with TRBJ2-2; 7 bases line up with TRBD1. The CDR3 loop spans 17 amino acids. CDR1 and CDR2 (germline): SGHRS, YFSETQ. J gave up 1 base and V 0 bases, and 6 bases lay outside the gene matches. CDR3 in amino acids: CASSLARDSQNTGELFF. As DNA, the CDR3 is TGCGCCAGCAGCTTGGCCCGGGACAGCCAGAACACCGGGGAGCTGTTTTTT.

This sequence joins TRBV3-1 (or the pseudogene TRBV3-2) and TRBJ1-3; the match to TRBD1 covers 8 bases. J gave up 1 base and V 1 base, and 3 bases lay outside the gene matches. This CDR3 spans 16 amino acids. The germline gives CDR1 LGHDT, CDR2 YNNKEL (reference sequence). The CDR3 region has the DNA TGTGCCAGCAGCCAAGGGTACAGGGGGTCTGGAAACACCATATATTTT. Translated: CASSQGYRGSGNTIYF.